This T cell receptor (beta chain) stems from a study of blood T cell repertoires in COVID-19. At the level of the study: There were acute and convalescent COVID-19 samples, and they came from the United States, Italy and Spain. Sources were T cells, B-cell-depleted T cells, or PBMCs; the material itself was cDNA or gDNA.

Original data processing: Amplifying reference gene primers gave estimates of nucleated cell counts. Only in-frame clones appear in the TCRdb table, and some are missing; sequencing was by immunoSEQ multiplex PCR. The D gene and trimming were derived from the DNA, and the V and J assignments and clone size from that table. This sample yields approximately 49,000 clones, of which about 83% are seen a single time; 3% to 5% belongs to the top ten. This CDR3 is 14 amino acids long. Trimming removed 0 bases at V and 7 bases at J, with 13 bases between. Per germline, CDR1 SGHRS and CDR2 YFSETQ. This clonotype originated in a man aged 50 or older with acute or convalescent COVID-19. Sequencing was performed on peripheral blood. V gene TRBV5-1 combines with J gene TRBJ1-2; perhaps TRBD1 as D (5 bases). The CDR3 bases are TGCGCCAGCAGCTTGGCGGGGGAGAATAGTGGCTACACCTTC. Amino acids: CASSLAGENSGYTF.